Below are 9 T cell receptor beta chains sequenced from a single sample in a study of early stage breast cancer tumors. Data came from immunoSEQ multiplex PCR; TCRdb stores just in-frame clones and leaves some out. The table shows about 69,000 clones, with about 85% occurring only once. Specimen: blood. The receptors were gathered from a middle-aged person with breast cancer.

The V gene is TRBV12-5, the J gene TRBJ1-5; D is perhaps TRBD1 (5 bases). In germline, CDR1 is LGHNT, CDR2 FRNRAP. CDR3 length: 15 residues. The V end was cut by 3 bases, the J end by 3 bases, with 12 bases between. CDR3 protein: CASGFLDRPNQPQHF. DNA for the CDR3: TGTGCTAGTGGTTTCTTAGACAGACCCAATCAGCCCCAGCATTTT.

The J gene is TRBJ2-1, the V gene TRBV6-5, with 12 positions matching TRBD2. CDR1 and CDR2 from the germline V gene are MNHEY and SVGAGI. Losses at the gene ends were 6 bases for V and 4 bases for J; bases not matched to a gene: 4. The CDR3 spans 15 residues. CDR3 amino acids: CASSRTSGGYNEQFF. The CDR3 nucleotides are TGTGCCAGCAGCCGCACTAGCGGGGGGTACAATGAGCAGTTCTTC.

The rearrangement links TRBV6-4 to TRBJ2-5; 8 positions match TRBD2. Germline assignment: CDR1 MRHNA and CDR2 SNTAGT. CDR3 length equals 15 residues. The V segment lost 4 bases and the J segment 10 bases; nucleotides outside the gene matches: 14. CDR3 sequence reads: CASSGSGAREALQYF. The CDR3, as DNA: TGTGCCAGCAGTGGCTCCGGAGCGCGGGAGGCTCTCCAGTACTTC.

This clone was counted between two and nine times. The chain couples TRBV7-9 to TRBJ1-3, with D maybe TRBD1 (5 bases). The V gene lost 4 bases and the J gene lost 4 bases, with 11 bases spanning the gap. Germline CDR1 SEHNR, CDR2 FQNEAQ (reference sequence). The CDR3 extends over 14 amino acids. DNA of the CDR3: TGTGCCAGCAGCTCCTGGGACGGGGGAAACACCATATATTTT. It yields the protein CASSSWDGGNTIYF.

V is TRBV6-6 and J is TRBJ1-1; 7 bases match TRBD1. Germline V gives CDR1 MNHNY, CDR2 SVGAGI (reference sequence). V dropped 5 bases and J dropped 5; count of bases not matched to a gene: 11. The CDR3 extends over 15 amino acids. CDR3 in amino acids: CASSNLQGRRTEAFF. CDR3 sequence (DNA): TGTGCCAGCAGTAATCTACAGGGGAGGAGGACTGAAGCTTTCTTT.

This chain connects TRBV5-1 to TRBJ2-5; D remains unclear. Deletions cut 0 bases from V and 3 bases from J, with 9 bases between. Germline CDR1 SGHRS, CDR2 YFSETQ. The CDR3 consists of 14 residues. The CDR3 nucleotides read TGCGCCAGCAGCTTGGAGGGCGGAAAAGAGACCCAGTACTTC. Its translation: CASSLEGGKETQYF.

CDR3 residues: CATSGQGPLTEAFF. The CDR3 DNA reads TGTGCCACCTCGGGACAGGGGCCGCTCACTGAAGCTTTCTTT. J is TRBJ1-1 and V is TRBV28; TRBD1 matches 10 bases. Germline V gene data show CDR1 as MDHEN and CDR2 as SYDVKM. This CDR3 has 14 amino acids. J gave up 4 bases and V 10 bases, and 9 bases lay outside the gene matches.

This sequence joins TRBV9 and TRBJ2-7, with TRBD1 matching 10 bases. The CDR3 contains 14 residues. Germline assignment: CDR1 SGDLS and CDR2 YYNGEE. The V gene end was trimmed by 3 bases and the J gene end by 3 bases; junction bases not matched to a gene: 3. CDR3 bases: TGTGCCAGCAGCGGCGGGACAGGGGACTACGAGCAGTACTTC. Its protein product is CASSGGTGDYEQYF. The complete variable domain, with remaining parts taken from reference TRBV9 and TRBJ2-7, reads DSGVTQTPKHLITATGQRVTLRCSPRSGDLSVYWYQQSLDQGLQFLIQYYNGEERAKGNILERFSAQQFPDLHSELNLSSLELGDSALYFCASSGGTGDYEQYFGPGTRLTVT.

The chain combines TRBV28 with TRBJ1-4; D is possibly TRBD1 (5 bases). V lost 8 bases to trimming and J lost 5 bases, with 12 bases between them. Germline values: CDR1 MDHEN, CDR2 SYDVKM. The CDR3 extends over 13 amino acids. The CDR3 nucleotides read TGTGCCAGCCGGGACGGTAAAAATGAAAAACTGTTTTTT. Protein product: CASRDGKNEKLFF.